The 12 T cell receptor beta chains listed next were all sequenced from one sample in a study of cytomegalovirus exposure and HLA in healthy donors. Primers included in the PCR were 60 Vbeta and 13 Jbeta primers. Data came from immunoSEQ multiplex PCR; TCRdb stores just in-frame clones and leaves some out. The profile shows some 240,000 clones, approximately 82% of them singletons. Sequencing was done on a sample of PBMCs. The receptor source for this set is a male donor in good health and CMV-seronegative.

The chain carries TRBV5-1 and TRBJ2-2; TRBD2 matches 9 bases. The germline CDR1 and CDR2 sequences are SGHRS and YFSETQ. This CDR3 is 17 amino acids long. V lost 1 base to trimming and J lost 5 bases; unmatched junction nucleotides: 9. CDR3 sequence (DNA): TGCGCCAGCAGCTTGCCTGGCGGGACTAGCAGGACCGGGGAGCTGTTTTTT. Protein: CASSLPGGTSRTGELFF.

This clone has a handful of counts. V gene TRBV10-1 combines with J gene TRBJ1-1; a weak D match, TRBD1 (6 bases). Germline CDR1 is WNHNN and CDR2 is SYGVQD (reference sequence). V dropped 6 bases and J dropped 8 bases, with 16 bases sitting between them. This CDR3 has 13 residues. CDR3 amino acids: CASREDSLSEAFF. The CDR3 coding sequence is TGCGCCAGCAGGGAGGACAGTCTGTCGGAAGCTTTCTTT.

The chain links TRBV29-1 to TRBJ2-7; 14 bases are shared with TRBD2. V lost 4 bases, J lost 7 bases, and 3 bases stayed unmatched. The germline V gene has CDR1 SQVTM and CDR2 ANQGSEA. This CDR3 has 13 residues. In nucleotides, the CDR3 is TGCAGCGTTGGACTAGCGGGAGGGACGGAGCAGTACTTC. It encodes CSVGLAGGTEQYF.

This clone was counted a single time. The chain has TRBV5-5 and TRBJ1-1; D possibly corresponds to TRBD1 (5 bases). Trimming took 4 bases from V and 4 from J, leaving 5 bases between them. Germline CDR1 is SGHKS and CDR2 is YYEKEE (reference sequence). This CDR3 is 11 amino acids long. The CDR3 sequence: CASSQGTEAFF. For the CDR3, the DNA is TGTGCCAGCAGCCAGGGCACTGAAGCTTTCTTT.

The rearrangement uses TRBV7-6 and TRBJ2-3, with 7 positions matching TRBD2. Germline trimming cut 6 bases from V and 2 bases from J; bases unmatched to any gene: 8. This CDR3 has 15 amino acids. CDR1 is SGHVS, CDR2 FNYEAQ, per germline. The chain's CDR3 is CASSGTGGDTDTQYF. CDR3 nucleotide sequence: TGTGCCAGCAGTGGGACGGGAGGTGACACAGATACGCAGTATTTT. The whole variable domain, filled in from reference TRBV7-6 and TRBJ2-3, reads GAGVSQSPRYKVTKRGQDVALRCDPISGHVSLYWYRQALGQGPEFLTYFNYEAQQDKSGLPNDRFSAERPEGSISTLTIQRTEQRDSAMYRCASSGTGGDTDTQYFGPGTRLTVL.

Only a few counts were recorded for this clone. CDR3 bases: TGCGCCAGCAGCCAGGGACAGGGGCGAACCTACGAGCAGTACTTC. It codes for CASSQGQGRTYEQYF. The chain joins TRBV4-1 to TRBJ2-7, with TRBD1 matching over 10 bases. CDR1 is MGHRA and CDR2 is YSYEKL in the germline V gene. The CDR3 runs 15 residues. J was trimmed by 2 bases and V by 3 bases; bases with no gene match: 4.

The chain joins TRBV7-8 to TRBJ2-7; 7 bases are shared with TRBD2. The CDR3 has 13 amino acids. Germline V gene sequence: CDR1 SGHVS, CDR2 FQNEAQ. V shed 3 bases and J 3 bases; nucleotides not matched to a gene: 2. Here the CDR3 DNA reads TGTGCCAGCAGCTTCGGCGGGAGCTACGAGCAGTACTTC. Its translation is CASSFGGSYEQYF.

V gene TRBV4-2 combines with J gene TRBJ2-2, with TRBD2 matching over 10 bases. There are 15 residues in the CDR3. Per germline, CDR1 LGHNA and CDR2 YNFKEQ. V dropped 4 bases and J dropped 4; count of bases not matched to a gene: 3. The CDR3 sequence: CASSPSGRRTGELFF. The DNA for the CDR3 is TGTGCCAGCAGCCCTAGCGGGAGACGCACCGGGGAGCTGTTTTTT.

This clone has a single count. The chain is built from TRBV5-1 and TRBJ2-5, with TRBD2 matching 7 bases. The J segment lost 5 bases and the V segment lost 0 bases, leaving 10 bases of the junction unmatched. The germline V gene has CDR1 SGHRS and CDR2 YFSETQ. The CDR3 has 16 residues. CDR3 DNA: TGCGCCAGCAGCTTGGCTGGTAGCGGGCCTGGGGAGACCCAGTACTTC. Protein: CASSLAGSGPGETQYF.

In this sample, this clone turned up once. The chain combines TRBV29-1 with TRBJ1-1; D is possibly TRBD1 (6 bases). Per the germline V gene, CDR1 is SQVTM and CDR2 is ANQGSEA. Trimming removed 4 bases from V and 3 bases from J, with 12 bases in between. There are 13 residues in the CDR3. The CDR3 DNA is TGCAGCGTTGGAAAACAGGGCCACACTGAAGCTTTCTTT. Amino acid sequence: CSVGKQGHTEAFF.

The CDR3 DNA reads as TGTGCCAGCAGCTTAGATCGGGACGAGCAGTACTTC. Amino acid sequence: CASSLDRDEQYF. This chain uses TRBV13 with TRBJ2-7, with D uncertain. CDR1 and CDR2 (germline): PRHDT, FYEKMQ (reference sequence). The CDR3 has 12 amino acids. V was cut by 1 base and J by 5 bases, with 6 bases left in between.

This clone was seen a handful of times. The gene calls are TRBV27 and TRBJ1-2; the D gene is possibly TRBD1 (5 bases). V was shortened by 3 bases and J by 5 bases, with 13 bases between the two germline ends. From germline, CDR1 is MNHEY and CDR2 SMNVEV (reference sequence). This CDR3 spans 14 amino acids. CDR3 region: CASSLSGFRYGYTF. The CDR3 DNA follows: TGTGCCAGCAGTTTGTCAGGGTTTAGGTATGGCTACACCTTC.